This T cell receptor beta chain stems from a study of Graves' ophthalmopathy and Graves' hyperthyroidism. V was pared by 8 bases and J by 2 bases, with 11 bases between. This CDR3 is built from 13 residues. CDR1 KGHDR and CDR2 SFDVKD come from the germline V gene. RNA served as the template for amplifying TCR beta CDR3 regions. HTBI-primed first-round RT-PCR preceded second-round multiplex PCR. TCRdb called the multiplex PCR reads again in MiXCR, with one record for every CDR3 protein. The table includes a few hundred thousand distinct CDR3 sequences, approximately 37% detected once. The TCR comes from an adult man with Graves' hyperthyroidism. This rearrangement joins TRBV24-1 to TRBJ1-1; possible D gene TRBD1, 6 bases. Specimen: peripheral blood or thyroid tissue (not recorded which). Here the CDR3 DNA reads TGTGCCACCAAGGGGGGGCCCAACACTGAAGCTTTCTTT. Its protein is CATKGGPNTEAFF.